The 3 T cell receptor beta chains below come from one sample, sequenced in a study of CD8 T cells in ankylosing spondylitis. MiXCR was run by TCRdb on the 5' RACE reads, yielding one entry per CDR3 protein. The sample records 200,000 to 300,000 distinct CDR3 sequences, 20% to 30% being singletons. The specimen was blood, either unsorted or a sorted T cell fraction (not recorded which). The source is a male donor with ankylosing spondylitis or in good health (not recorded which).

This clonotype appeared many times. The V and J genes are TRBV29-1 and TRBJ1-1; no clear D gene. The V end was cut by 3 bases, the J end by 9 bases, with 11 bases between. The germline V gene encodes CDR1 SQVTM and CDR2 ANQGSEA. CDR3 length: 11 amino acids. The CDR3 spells CSVDTGSQAFF. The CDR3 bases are TGCAGCGTTGATACGGGGTCTCAAGCTTTCTTT.

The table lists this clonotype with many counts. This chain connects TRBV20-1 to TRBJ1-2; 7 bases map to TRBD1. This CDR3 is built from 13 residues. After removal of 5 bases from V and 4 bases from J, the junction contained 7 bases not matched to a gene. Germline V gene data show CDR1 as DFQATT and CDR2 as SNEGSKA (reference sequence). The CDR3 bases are TGCAGTGCTCCCCCGACAGGGCCCTATGGCTACACCTTC. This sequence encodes CSAPPTGPYGYTF.

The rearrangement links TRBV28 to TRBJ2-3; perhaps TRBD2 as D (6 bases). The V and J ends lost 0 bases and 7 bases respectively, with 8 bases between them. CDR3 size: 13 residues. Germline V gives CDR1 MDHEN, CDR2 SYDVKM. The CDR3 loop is CASSLWAGNTQYF. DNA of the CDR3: TGTGCCAGCAGTTTATGGGCGGGAAATACGCAGTATTTT.